This entry features one TCR beta chain sequence. Its antigen is unidentified. This CDR3 has 15 amino acids. Per germline, CDR1 SGHAT and CDR2 FQDESV (reference sequence). V lost 7 bases to trimming and J lost 5 bases, with 18 bases between them. The RNA, about 0.5 to 1 ug, was put through reverse transcription using random hexamers. Amplification of TCR beta CDR3 was carried out by immunoSEQ multiplex PCR, which covered 54 Vbeta and 13 Jbeta segments. Each CDR3 protein is one row after TCRdb ran MiXCR on the immunoSEQ multiplex PCR reads. The sample lists under 300,000 distinct CDR3 sequences; 90% to 96% were seen once. The data are from a study of CD8 T cells in Susac syndrome. Study-wide points: The study's TCR sequencing and HLA analysis drew on a certain number of individuals. That number was acknowledged as relatively small. The CD4+ T cell repertoire of patients with Susac syndrome showed no detectable clonal expansion.

Sequencing of TCR beta covered CD8+ and CD4+ T cells obtained from blood. This clonotype was obtained from a human donor with Susac syndrome. The material sequenced was CD4+ T cells from PBMCs. This rearrangement joins TRBV11-1 to TRBJ2-1; D remains ambiguous. CDR3 DNA: TGTGCCAGCACCACATCCCGGAGTCAGGACAATGAGCAGTTCTTC. Translating it yields CASTTSRSQDNEQFF.